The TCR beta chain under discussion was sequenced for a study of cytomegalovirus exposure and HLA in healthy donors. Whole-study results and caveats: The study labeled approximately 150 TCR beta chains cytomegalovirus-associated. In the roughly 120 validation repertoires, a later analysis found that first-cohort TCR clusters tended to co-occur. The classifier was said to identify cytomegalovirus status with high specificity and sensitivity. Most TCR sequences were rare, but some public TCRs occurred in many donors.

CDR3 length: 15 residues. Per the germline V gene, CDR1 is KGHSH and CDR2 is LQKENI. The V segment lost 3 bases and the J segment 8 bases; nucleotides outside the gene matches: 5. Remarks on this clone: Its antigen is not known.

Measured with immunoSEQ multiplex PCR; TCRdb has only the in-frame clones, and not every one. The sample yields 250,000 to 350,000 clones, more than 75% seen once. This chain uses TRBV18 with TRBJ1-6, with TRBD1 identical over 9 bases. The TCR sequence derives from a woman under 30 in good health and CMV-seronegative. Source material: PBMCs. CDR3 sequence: CASSPMGQGYSPLHF. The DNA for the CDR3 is TGTGCCAGCTCACCTATGGGACAGGGCTATTCACCCCTCCACTTT.